A single sample is the source of the 22 T cell receptor beta chains below, sequenced in a study of regulatory T cells in long-lasting Graves disease. Arm-PCR of CDR3 regions and iRepertoire HTBI primers were the basis on which TCR beta libraries were built. TCRdb reanalysed the multiplex PCR reads using MiXCR and keeps one entry per CDR3 protein. This table has a few hundred thousand distinct CDR3 sequences, roughly 23% appearing once. Time point given: persistent/refractory GD, antithyroid drugs over 5 years with positive TRAb. The TCR library was made from RNA extracted from PBMCs. This specimen consisted of peripheral blood mononuclear cells (PBMCs), obtained when the disease was refractory, from a patient treated with antithyroid drugs. The receptors were sampled from a female donor with Graves disease.

This clonotype was counted between two and nine times. V gene TRBV5-1 combines with J gene TRBJ1-2; a weak D match, TRBD1 (6 bases). Per germline, CDR1 SGHRS and CDR2 YFSETQ. The germline V and J ends were trimmed by 0 bases and 8 bases, with 14 bases remaining between them. The CDR3 is 14 residues long. This CDR3 reads CASSLEGAQGGYTF. The CDR3 DNA is TGCGCCAGCAGCTTGGAGGGAGCCCAGGGGGGCTACACCTTC.

This rearrangement joins TRBV9 to TRBJ1-5; D is undetermined. Trimming removed 0 bases at V and 2 bases at J, with 3 bases between. Germline V gene data show CDR1 as SGDLS and CDR2 as YYNGEE. This CDR3 comprises 13 residues. This chain's CDR3 is CASSVAGNQPQHF. CDR3 sequence (DNA): TGTGCCAGCAGCGTAGCGGGCAATCAGCCCCAGCATTTT.

This clonotype was seen ten or more times. This rearrangement joins TRBV27 to TRBJ2-2, with D perhaps matching TRBD2 (6 bases). The CDR3 extends over 15 amino acids. Trimming pared 3 bases from V and 5 bases from J, leaving 13 bases between. Germline assignment: CDR1 MNHEY and CDR2 SMNVEV (reference sequence). DNA for the CDR3: TGTGCCAGCAGTTTGCGCGGGGTAGTGACCGGGGAGCTGTTTTTT. Amino acid sequence: CASSLRGVVTGELFF.

The gene calls are TRBV28 and TRBJ2-2; tentatively, D is TRBD2 (6 bases). Trimming left V 7 bases short and J 3 bases short, with 15 bases between. Germline CDR1 is MDHEN and CDR2 is SYDVKM. The CDR3 spans 15 residues. The CDR3 reads CASTPPGRHTGELFF. CDR3 nucleotide sequence: TGTGCCAGCACCCCCCCCGGGAGACACACCGGGGAGCTGTTTTTT.

The chain joins TRBV10-2 to TRBJ2-7; possible D gene TRBD1, 6 bases. Germline V CDR1 and CDR2: WSHSY, SAAADI. The CDR3 runs 16 residues. V was trimmed by 7 bases and J by 3 bases, leaving 22 bases between them. The CDR3 protein is CASTDPGDSRGYEQYF. The CDR3 nucleotides are TGCGCCAGCACCGACCCAGGGGATAGCAGGGGCTACGAGCAGTACTTC.

The genes are TRBV12-3 or TRBV12-4 and TRBJ1-5; D might be TRBD1 (6 bases). This CDR3 region has 15 residues. Trimming removed 6 bases from V and 2 bases from J, with 14 bases in between. The CDR3 coding sequence is TGTGCCAGCAGATCAGGGGTGGGAGGCAATCAGCCCCAGCATTTT. This translates into CASRSGVGGNQPQHF.

The chain carries TRBV10-3 and TRBJ1-5; the D gene is possibly TRBD1 (5 bases). The CDR3 totals 15 residues. Germline V lookup: CDR1 ENHRY, CDR2 SYGVKD. The V end lost 5 bases, the J end lost 4 bases, and 15 bases lay between the germline ends. The CDR3 coding sequence is TGTGCCATCAGTCCCCGGGACGGTAGGAATCAGCCCCAGCATTTT. This translates into CAISPRDGRNQPQHF.

There are many counts of this clonotype. The genes are TRBV12-3 or TRBV12-4 and TRBJ1-4; unclear D gene. Trimming stripped 4 bases from V and 2 bases from J, with 14 bases between. This CDR3 is built from 16 residues. CDR3 protein: CASSSRGVATNEKLFF. In nucleotides, the CDR3 is TGTGCCAGCAGTTCCCGGGGTGTCGCCACTAATGAAAAACTGTTTTTT.

This clonotype was seen at least ten times. The V gene is TRBV2, the J gene TRBJ1-2; 10 bases fit TRBD1. The CDR3 covers 16 residues. From germline, CDR1 is SNHLY and CDR2 FYNNEI. V was pared by 6 bases and J by 3 bases, with 10 bases of the junction left unmatched. Here the CDR3 DNA reads TGTGCCAGCAGCATTTCCCGGGACAGGGGTTACTATGGCTACACCTTC. Translated: CASSISRDRGYYGYTF.

Many counts were recorded for this clonotype. The chain employs TRBV12-3 or TRBV12-4 and TRBJ1-5; D may be TRBD1 (5 bases). The CDR3 runs to 14 residues. V lost 6 bases and J lost 9, with 18 bases in between. The CDR3 region is CASSGDGVAWPQHF. The CDR3 DNA sequence: TGTGCCAGCAGCGGGGACGGCGTCGCTTGGCCCCAGCATTTT.

In this sample, this clonotype turned up many times. The chain links TRBV7-9 to TRBJ2-5; TRBD2 might be the D (5 bases). The germline V and J ends were trimmed by 1 base and 5 bases, with 11 bases remaining between them. Germline-derived CDR1 and CDR2 are SEHNR and FQNEAQ (reference sequence). CDR3 length equals 14 residues. CDR3 nucleotides: TGTGCCAGCAGCTTAGGGAGGACGGGGGAGACCCAGTACTTC. It translates to CASSLGRTGETQYF.

The sample holds a few counts of this clonotype. The rearrangement joins TRBV20-1 to TRBJ1-6; no definite D call. The CDR3 loop spans 15 amino acids. Germline V gives CDR1 DFQATT, CDR2 SNEGSKA (reference sequence). Trimming stripped 1 base from V and 5 bases from J, with 12 bases between. The CDR3 region is CSARAIATHNSPLHF. The CDR3 nucleotides read TGCAGTGCTAGAGCCATAGCAACCCATAATTCACCCCTCCACTTT.

This clonotype appeared once. Given a much more abundant clone one base away, this may be a read error. This chain joins TRBV20-1 and TRBJ1-1; possibly TRBD1 for D (5 bases). The CDR3 covers 12 residues. Germline loops: CDR1 DFQATT, CDR2 SNEGSKA (reference sequence). CDR3 nucleotides: TGCAGCGCGATAGGGGATGTGACTGAAGCTTTCTTT. It codes for CSAIGDVTEAFF.

This clonotype has ten or more counts. The V gene is TRBV7-3, the J gene TRBJ2-7, with 7 bases aligning to TRBD1. Germline lookup yields CDR1 SGHTA and CDR2 FQGTGA. Germline trimming cut 6 bases from V and 2 bases from J; bases unmatched to any gene: 7. The CDR3 consists of 14 residues. Here the CDR3 reads CASSLSRGTYEQYF. The CDR3 DNA reads as TGTGCCAGCAGTCTCAGCAGGGGGACCTACGAGCAGTACTTC.

With respect to this clonotype: A read error is possible here, since a much larger clone lies one base away. This rearrangement joins TRBV10-3 to TRBJ2-5; D assignment may be TRBD1 or TRBD2 (5 bases each). This CDR3 comprises 13 residues. Germline CDR1 and CDR2: ENHRY and SYGVKD. The V and J ends lost 4 bases and 5 bases respectively, with 11 bases between them. CDR3 DNA: TGTGCCATCAGTGTCTCAGGGAGTGAGACCCAGTACTTC. Translation: CAISVSGSETQYF.

Ten or more counts support this clonotype. This chain joins TRBV20-1 and TRBJ2-5; D ambiguous. The germline V gene has CDR1 DFQATT and CDR2 SNEGSKA (reference sequence). The ends were cut back, 2 bases at V and 1 base at J, with 11 bases in the middle. The CDR3 totals 14 residues. The CDR3 protein is CSARLLPGQETQYF. CDR3 nucleotides: TGCAGTGCTAGATTGCTCCCGGGCCAAGAGACCCAGTACTTC.

The V call is TRBV15, the J call TRBJ2-1; D possibly corresponds to TRBD1 (6 bases). The length of the CDR3 is 15 residues. V was cut by 0 bases and J by 11 bases, with 17 bases left in between. Looked up from germline, CDR1 is LNHNV and CDR2 is YYDKDF (reference sequence). As DNA, the CDR3 is TGTGCCACCAGCAGAGATCTGGGGGCGGCCCTTCAGCAGTTCTTC. Amino acid sequence: CATSRDLGAALQQFF.

Concerning this clonotype: A clone one base away is much larger, so this may be a read error. J is TRBJ2-7 and V is TRBV28; D gene unclear. Germline CDR1 is MDHEN and CDR2 is SYDVKM. This CDR3 has 13 residues. The CDR3 nucleotides read TGTGCCAGCGGGTGGGCCAACCCCTCCGAGCAGCACTTC. This sequence encodes CASGWANPSEQHF.

The sample holds many counts of this clonotype. This chain joins TRBV12-3 or TRBV12-4 and TRBJ2-7; tentatively, D is TRBD1 (6 bases). The CDR3 spans 13 residues. The germline V and J ends were trimmed by 6 bases and 3 bases, with 12 bases remaining between them. The CDR3 sequence is CASSLQGGYEQYF. The CDR3 coding sequence is TGTGCCAGCAGCCTACAGGGCGGCTACGAGCAGTACTTC.

With regard to this clonotype: This may come from a read error, since a much larger clone is one base off. This chain uses TRBV12-3 or TRBV12-4 with TRBJ1-1, with TRBD1 matching 9 bases. Unmatched junction bases numbered 18, after V lost 10 bases and J lost 12 bases. There are 14 residues in the CDR3. The CDR3 nucleotides are TGTGCCACCCTTAAATTCCCGGGACAGGGCGTAACTTTCTTT. The encoded protein is CATLKFPGQGVTFF.

This clonotype was seen only a few times. V usage is TRBV5-1 and J usage is TRBJ2-7, with 8 bases fitting TRBD2. J lost 2 bases, V lost 0 bases, and 4 bases had no gene match. Germline CDR1 and CDR2: SGHRS and YFSETQ. The CDR3 has 15 amino acids. The CDR3 here is CASSLDQRGPYEQYF. CDR3 coding DNA: TGCGCCAGCAGCTTGGATCAGCGGGGGCCCTACGAGCAGTACTTC.

The CDR3 DNA follows: TGTGCCAGCAGCCAAGATATGGGACTAGCGGGAGGGAATGAGCAGTTCTTC. Translated: CASSQDMGLAGGNEQFF. The chain links TRBV3-1 to TRBJ2-1; 16 bases are shared with TRBD2. This CDR3 has 17 amino acids. J lost 7 bases, V lost 0 bases, and 3 bases had no gene match. The germline V gene encodes CDR1 LGHDT and CDR2 YNNKEL (reference sequence).